This TCR beta chain was captured in a study of T cells in Graves' hyperthyroidism and ophthalmopathy. This clonotype came up many times. No antigen is known for it. V lost 2 bases and J 0 bases, leaving 10 bases between the germline ends. The CDR3 has 15 residues. Germline CDR1 and CDR2: MDHEN and SYDVKM. Whole-study findings and limits: Separation of ophthalmopathy from stable hyperthyroidism was achieved by a 13 V-J model.

It was RNA transcripts that yielded the amplified TCR beta CDR3 regions. Using the HTBI primer set, a first-round RT-PCR was run on the TCR CDR3. MiXCR, applied by TCRdb to the multiplex PCR reads, yields one record per CDR3 protein. This sample carries approximately 740,000 distinct CDR3 sequences, about 14% of them seen once, and the ten largest clones take more than 8.5%. Sequenced input: blood. This sequence originates from a woman between 18 and 30 years old with Graves' hyperthyroidism. The J gene is TRBJ2-5, the V gene TRBV28, with D uncertain. Here the CDR3 DNA reads TGTGCCAGCAGTTTAATGGGCACTTACCAAGAGACCCAGTACTTC. Residues: CASSLMGTYQETQYF. The full variable domain, in which reference TRBV28 and TRBJ2-5 provide the parts outside the CDR3, is DVKVTQSSRYLVKRTGEKVFLECVQDMDHENMFWYRQDPGLGLRLIYFSYDVKMKEKGDIPEGYSVSREKKERFSLILESASTNQTSMYLCASSLMGTYQETQYFGPGTRLLVL.